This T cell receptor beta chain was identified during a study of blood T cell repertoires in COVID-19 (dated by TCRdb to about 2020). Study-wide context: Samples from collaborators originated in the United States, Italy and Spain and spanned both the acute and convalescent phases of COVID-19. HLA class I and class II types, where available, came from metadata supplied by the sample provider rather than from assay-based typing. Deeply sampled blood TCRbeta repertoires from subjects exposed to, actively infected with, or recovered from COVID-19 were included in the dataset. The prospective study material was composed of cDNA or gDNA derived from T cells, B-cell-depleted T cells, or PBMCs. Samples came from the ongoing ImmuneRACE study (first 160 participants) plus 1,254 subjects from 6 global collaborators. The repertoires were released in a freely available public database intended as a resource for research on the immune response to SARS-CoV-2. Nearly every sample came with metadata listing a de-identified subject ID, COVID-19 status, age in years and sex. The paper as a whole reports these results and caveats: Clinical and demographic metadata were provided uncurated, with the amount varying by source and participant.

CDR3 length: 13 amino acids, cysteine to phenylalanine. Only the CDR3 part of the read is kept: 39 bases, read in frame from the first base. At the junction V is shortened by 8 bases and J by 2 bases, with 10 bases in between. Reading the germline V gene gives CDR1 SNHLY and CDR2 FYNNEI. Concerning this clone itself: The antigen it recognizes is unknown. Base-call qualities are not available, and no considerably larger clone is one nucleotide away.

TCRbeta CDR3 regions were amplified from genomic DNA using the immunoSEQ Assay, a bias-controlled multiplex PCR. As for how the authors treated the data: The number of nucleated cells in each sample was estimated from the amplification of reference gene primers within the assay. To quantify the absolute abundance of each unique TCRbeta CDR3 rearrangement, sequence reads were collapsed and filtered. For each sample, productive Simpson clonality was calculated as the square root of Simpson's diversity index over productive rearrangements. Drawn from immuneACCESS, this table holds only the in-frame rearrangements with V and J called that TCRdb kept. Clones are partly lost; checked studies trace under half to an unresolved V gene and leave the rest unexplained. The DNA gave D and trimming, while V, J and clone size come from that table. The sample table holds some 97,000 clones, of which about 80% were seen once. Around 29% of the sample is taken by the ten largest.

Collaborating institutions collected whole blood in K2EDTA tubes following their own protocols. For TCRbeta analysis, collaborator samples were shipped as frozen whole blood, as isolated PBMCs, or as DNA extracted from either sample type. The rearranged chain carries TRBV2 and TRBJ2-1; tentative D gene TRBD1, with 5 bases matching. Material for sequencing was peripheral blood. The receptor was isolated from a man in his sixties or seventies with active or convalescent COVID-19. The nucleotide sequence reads TGTGCCAGCGAACAGGAGCCCTACAATGAGCAGTTCTTC. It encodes CASEQEPYNEQFF.